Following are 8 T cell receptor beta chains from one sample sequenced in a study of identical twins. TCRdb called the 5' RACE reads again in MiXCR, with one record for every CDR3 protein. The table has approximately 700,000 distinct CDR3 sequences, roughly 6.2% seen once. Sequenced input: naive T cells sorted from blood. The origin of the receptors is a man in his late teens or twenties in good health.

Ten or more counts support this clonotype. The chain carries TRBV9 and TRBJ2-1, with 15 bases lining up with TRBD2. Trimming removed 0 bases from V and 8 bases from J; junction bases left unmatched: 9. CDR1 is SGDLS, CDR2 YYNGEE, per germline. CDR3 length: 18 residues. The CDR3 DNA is TGTGCCAGCAGCGTAGTAGGGGGCTGGACTAGCGGGAGGGATGAGCAGTTCTTC. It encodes CASSVVGGWTSGRDEQFF.

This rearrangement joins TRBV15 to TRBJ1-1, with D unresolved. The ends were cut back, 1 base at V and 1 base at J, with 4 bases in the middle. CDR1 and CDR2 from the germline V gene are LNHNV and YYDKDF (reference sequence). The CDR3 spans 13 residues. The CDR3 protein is CATSRVKNTEAFF. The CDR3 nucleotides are TGTGCCACCAGCAGAGTGAAGAACACTGAAGCTTTCTTT.

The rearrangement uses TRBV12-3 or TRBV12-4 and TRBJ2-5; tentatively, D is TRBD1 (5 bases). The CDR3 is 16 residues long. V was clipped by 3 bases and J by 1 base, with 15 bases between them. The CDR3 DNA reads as TGTGCCAGCAGTTTGATAGACAGTCCCTCCCAAGAGACCCAGTACTTC. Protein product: CASSLIDSPSQETQYF.

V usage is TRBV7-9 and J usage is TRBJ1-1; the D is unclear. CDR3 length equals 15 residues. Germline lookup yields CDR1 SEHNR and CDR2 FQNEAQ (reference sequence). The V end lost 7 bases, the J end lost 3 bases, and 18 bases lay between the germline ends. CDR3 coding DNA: TGTGCCAGCACCAAAGCCACCGGGGAGGACACTGAAGCTTTCTTT. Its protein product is CASTKATGEDTEAFF.

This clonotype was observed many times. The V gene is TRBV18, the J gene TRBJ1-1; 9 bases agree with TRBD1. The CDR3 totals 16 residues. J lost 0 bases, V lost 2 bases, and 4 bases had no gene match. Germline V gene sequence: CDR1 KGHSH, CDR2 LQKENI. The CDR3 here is CASSPLGTGMNTEAFF. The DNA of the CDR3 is TGTGCCAGCTCACCATTGGGGACAGGGATGAACACTGAAGCTTTCTTT.

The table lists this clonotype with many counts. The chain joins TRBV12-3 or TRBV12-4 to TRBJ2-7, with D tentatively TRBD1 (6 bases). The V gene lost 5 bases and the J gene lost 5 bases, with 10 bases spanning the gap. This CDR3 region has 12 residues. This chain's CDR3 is CASSTGSHEQYV. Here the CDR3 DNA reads TGTGCCAGCAGTACAGGGTCCCACGAGCAGTACGTC.

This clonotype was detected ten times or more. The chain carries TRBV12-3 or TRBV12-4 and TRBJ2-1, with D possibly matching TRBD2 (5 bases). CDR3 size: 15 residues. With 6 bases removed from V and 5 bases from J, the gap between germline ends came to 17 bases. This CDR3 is CASRDTRETHNEQFF. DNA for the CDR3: TGTGCCAGCAGAGATACTAGGGAGACTCACAATGAGCAGTTCTTC.

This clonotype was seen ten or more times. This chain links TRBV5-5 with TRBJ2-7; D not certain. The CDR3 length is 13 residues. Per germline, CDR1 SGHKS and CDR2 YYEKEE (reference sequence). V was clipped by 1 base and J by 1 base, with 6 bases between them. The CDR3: CASSLFGSYEQYV. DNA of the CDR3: TGTGCCAGCAGCTTGTTTGGGTCCTACGAGCAGTACGTC.